The source of this TCR beta chain is a study of T cell responses to AZD1222 COVID-19 vaccine. Looking at the study overall: Pooling covered second doses at about 4 or about 12 weeks. Overall study findings and caveats: Repertoire sampling happened only post peak T cell response. The donor group comprised mostly white British people and more females; the analysis possibly underestimated clonal diversity. Close to half of all spike-specific TCRs reportedly target regions of the variants that are unmutated.

A single count supports this clone. Its antigen is not identified. Produced via immunoSEQ multiplex PCR; TCRdb's table is partial and in-frame only. The sample lists about 97,000 clones; approximately 90% were seen once. V was pared by 5 bases and J by 8 bases, with 18 bases between. The CDR3 runs to 15 residues. Germline lookup yields CDR1 SEHNR and CDR2 FQNEAQ (reference sequence). The sequence derives from an adult in good health. The chain has TRBV7-9 and TRBJ1-4; D is perhaps TRBD1 (6 bases). The sequencing used peripheral blood, collected on day 0 of AZD1222 vaccination. The CDR3 sequence is CASSAQGGGGEKLFF. The CDR3 nucleotides read TGTGCCAGCAGCGCCCAAGGGGGAGGAGGAGAAAAACTGTTTTTT.